One sample yielded the 31 T cell receptor beta chains listed below, sequenced in a study of cytomegalovirus exposure and HLA in healthy donors. With 60 Vbeta and 13 Jbeta primers, the PCR was carried out. Assay used: immunoSEQ multiplex PCR; TCRdb lists only in-frame clones, some missing. This table holds 100,000 or so clones, more than 60% found once. The sequencing input was PBMCs. The receptor set was obtained from a male donor in good health and CMV-seronegative.

This sequence joins TRBV14 and TRBJ2-7, with D maybe TRBD1 (5 bases). Germline CDR1 reads SGHDN; CDR2 reads FVKESK. The V gene lost 2 bases and the J gene lost 3 bases, with 17 bases spanning the gap. The CDR3 is 16 residues long. The chain's CDR3 is CASSQMSGRAHYEQYF. In DNA, the CDR3 is TGTGCCAGCAGCCAAATGTCGGGCAGGGCACACTACGAGCAGTACTTC.

The V gene is TRBV9, the J gene TRBJ2-3, with D possibly being TRBD2 (6 bases). Deletions cut 0 bases from V and 2 bases from J, with 10 bases between. The CDR3 is 15 residues long. Germline values: CDR1 SGDLS, CDR2 YYNGEE. The CDR3 nucleotides are TGTGCCAGCAGCGTAGAGGGAGGCCCCACAGATACGCAGTATTTT. Residues: CASSVEGGPTDTQYF.

This chain connects TRBV4-3 to TRBJ2-3; 9 nucleotides match TRBD2. Germline V gene sequence: CDR1 LGHNA, CDR2 YSLEER. After removal of 1 base from V and 4 bases from J, the junction contained 3 bases not matched to a gene. The CDR3 loop spans 15 amino acids. The CDR3 DNA follows: TGCGCCAGCAGCCAAGCGGGACTAGCCTCAGATACGCAGTATTTT. The encoded protein is CASSQAGLASDTQYF.

CDR3 DNA sequence: TGTGCCAGTAGTATTACTAGCGGGAGGGCAGGGAGCTCCTACAATGAGCAGTTCTTC. This gives the protein CASSITSGRAGSSYNEQFF. This chain connects TRBV19 to TRBJ2-1; 13 bases match TRBD2. CDR1 LNHDA and CDR2 SQIVND come from the germline V gene (reference sequence). The CDR3 covers 19 residues. V lost 3 bases and J lost 0; bases outside the gene matches: 8.

V usage is TRBV25-1 and J usage is TRBJ2-2; a possible D gene is TRBD2 (6 bases). This CDR3 contains 14 residues. The V and J ends lost 2 bases and 5 bases respectively, with 9 bases between them. Per germline, CDR1 MGHDK and CDR2 SYGVNS. The CDR3 DNA sequence: TGTGCCAGCAGTGAAACCGCGGGGACCGGGGAGCTGTTTTTT. Amino acid sequence: CASSETAGTGELFF.

The DNA of the CDR3 is TGCGCCAGCAGCTTGACGGCGGAGGCGCGGGGTGAGACCCAGTACTTC. The encoded protein is CASSLTAEARGETQYF. The V and J genes are TRBV5-1 and TRBJ2-5; D possibly corresponds to TRBD2 (6 bases). This CDR3 has 16 residues. V was cut by 1 base and J by 5 bases, with 18 bases left in between. The germline V gene has CDR1 SGHRS and CDR2 YFSETQ.

A single count supports this clone. J is TRBJ1-1 and V is TRBV4-2, with a tentative D call TRBD1 (5 bases). The CDR3 sequence is 16 residues long. Per germline, CDR1 LGHNA and CDR2 YNFKEQ. V lost 0 bases and J 0 bases, leaving 11 bases between the germline ends. Here the CDR3 DNA reads TGTGCCAGCAGCCAAGAGCCCGGACAAGTGAACACTGAAGCTTTCTTT. This gives the protein CASSQEPGQVNTEAFF.

The V and J genes are TRBV7-3 and TRBJ2-1; 7 bases are shared with TRBD2. V was pared by 6 bases and J by 6 bases, with 17 bases of the junction left unmatched. The CDR3 length is 17 residues. Germline V CDR1 and CDR2: SGHTA, FQGTGA. The CDR3 reads CASRLGGTTILGNEQFF. In DNA, the CDR3 is TGTGCCAGCAGGTTAGGCGGGACTACCATTCTGGGCAATGAGCAGTTCTTC.

The CDR3 loop is CASSLGVGKLFF. CDR3 nucleotides: TGTGCCAGCAGCTTAGGCGTTGGAAAACTGTTTTTT. The rearrangement joins TRBV7-2 to TRBJ1-4; D gene uncertain. In germline, CDR1 is SGHTA, CDR2 FQGNSA. The V and J ends lost 1 base and 10 bases respectively, with 7 bases between them. The CDR3 runs 12 residues.

This clone has only one observation. This rearrangement joins TRBV9 to TRBJ2-1; maybe TRBD2 (6 bases). In germline, CDR1 is SGDLS, CDR2 YYNGEE. Trimming removed 0 bases from V and 0 bases from J, with 7 bases in between. This CDR3 is 15 amino acids long. In DNA form, the CDR3 reads TGTGCCAGCAGCGTAGGGAGGGGCTCCTACAATGAGCAGTTCTTC. Encoded protein: CASSVGRGSYNEQFF.

V gene TRBV29-1 combines with J gene TRBJ2-7; D unresolved. Germline lookup yields CDR1 SQVTM and CDR2 ANQGSEA. The CDR3 extends over 15 amino acids. The ends were cut back, 6 bases at V and 4 bases at J, with 22 bases in the middle. Written as DNA, the CDR3 is TGCAGCGTCCTAAAGTTAAGTGGGCTACGATACGAGCAGTACTTC. Its protein product is CSVLKLSGLRYEQYF.

This chain connects TRBV7-9 to TRBJ2-7; 9 nucleotides line up with TRBD2. J was trimmed by 0 bases and V by 2 bases; bases with no gene match: 5. The germline CDR1 and CDR2 sequences are SEHNR and FQNEAQ (reference sequence). This CDR3 spans 16 amino acids. The CDR3 nucleotides are TGTGCCAGCAGCTTAAACGGACTAGCGAACTCCTACGAGCAGTACTTC. This gives the protein CASSLNGLANSYEQYF.

This sequence joins TRBV28 and TRBJ1-3; the match to TRBD1 covers 8 bases. The germline V gene has CDR1 MDHEN and CDR2 SYDVKM. The CDR3 runs to 15 residues. The junction had 5 bases not matched to a gene; V was cut back by 5 bases and J by 2 bases. The CDR3 region has the DNA TGTGCCAGCAGTGCCCGACAGGGGACTGGAAACACCATATATTTT. As protein: CASSARQGTGNTIYF. The variable domain in full, with the rest retrieved from reference TRBV28 and TRBJ1-3, is DVKVTQSSRYLVKRTGEKVFLECVQDMDHENMFWYRQDPGLGLRLIYFSYDVKMKEKGDIPEGYSVSREKKERFSLILESASTNQTSMYLCASSARQGTGNTIYFGEGSWLTVV.

The chain has TRBV25-1 and TRBJ1-1; D possibly corresponds to TRBD1 (6 bases). CDR1 is MGHDK, CDR2 SYGVNS, per germline. Trimming took off 5 bases at V and 3 bases at J, with 25 bases between the two ends. This CDR3 comprises 18 residues. The CDR3 bases are TGTGCCAGCAGTCCACGTCGTCGGGGGGCAGTTCGGGACACTGAAGCTTTCTTT. This gives the protein CASSPRRRGAVRDTEAFF.

The chain combines TRBV6-6 with TRBJ2-5; 11 bases agree with TRBD1. With 5 bases clipped from V and 4 bases from J, the junction kept 6 bases outside the gene matches. The CDR3 is 15 residues long. In germline, CDR1 is MNHNY, CDR2 SVGAGI (reference sequence). CDR3 nucleotide sequence: TGTGCCAGCAGTCCAGGGACAGGGGGAGGAGAGACCCAGTACTTC. Protein: CASSPGTGGGETQYF.

This clone turned up a few times. CDR3 sequence: CASSPRTGWSTEAFF. In DNA, the CDR3 is TGTGCCAGCAGCCCCCGGACAGGGTGGTCCACTGAAGCTTTCTTT. This sequence joins TRBV11-1 and TRBJ1-1; 8 nucleotides match TRBD1. Trimming at V came to 5 bases and at J to 4 bases, leaving 9 bases not matched to a gene. This CDR3 is built from 15 residues. Germline-derived CDR1 and CDR2 are SGHAT and FQDESV (reference sequence).

The chain combines TRBV11-1 with TRBJ2-4, with 9 bases that match TRBD1. This CDR3 contains 15 residues. The V and J ends lost 5 bases and 6 bases, in that order; junction bases with no gene match: 8. The V gene's germline CDR1 is SGHAT and CDR2 FQDESV (reference sequence). The CDR3 DNA is TGTGCCAGCAGCGTCCCCGGACAGGGGTTAAACATTCAGTACTTC. It is translated as CASSVPGQGLNIQYF.

The sample holds many counts of this clone. V gene TRBV10-3 combines with J gene TRBJ1-5; 7 nucleotides line up with TRBD1. Germline V lookup: CDR1 ENHRY, CDR2 SYGVKD. V lost 10 bases to trimming and J lost 0 bases; unmatched junction nucleotides: 6. The CDR3 is 14 amino acids. For the CDR3, the DNA is TGTGCCACTACCGGGACAGATAGCAATCAGCCCCAGCATTTT. It yields the protein CATTGTDSNQPQHF.

The chain recombines TRBV11-2 with TRBJ2-5, with 8 bases aligning to TRBD1. The junction had 7 bases not matched to a gene; V was cut back by 5 bases and J by 5 bases. Germline CDR1 and CDR2: SGHAT and FQNNGV. The CDR3 runs to 14 residues. The CDR3 nucleotides read TGTGCCAGCAGCCCTGGACAGGGCGGTGAGACCCAGTACTTC. Translation gives CASSPGQGGETQYF.

V usage is TRBV28 and J usage is TRBJ1-5; 7 nucleotides line up with TRBD1. V shed 6 bases, J shed 3 bases, and the junction held 5 bases outside the gene matches. Germline assignment: CDR1 MDHEN and CDR2 SYDVKM. CDR3 length: 14 amino acids. The CDR3 nucleotides read TGTGCCAGCAGCCCGGACAGGATCAATCAGCCCCAGCATTTT. Its protein is CASSPDRINQPQHF.

The chain uses TRBV6-1 and TRBJ1-1; D unresolved. V was trimmed by 6 bases and J by 1 base, leaving 12 bases between them. Germline values: CDR1 MNHNS, CDR2 SASEGT. The CDR3 spans 14 residues. This CDR3 reads CASRREWKNTEAFF. CDR3 bases: TGTGCCAGCAGGAGGGAGTGGAAGAACACTGAAGCTTTCTTT.

This rearrangement joins TRBV7-9 to TRBJ2-5; 8 nucleotides agree with TRBD1. Germline assignment: CDR1 SEHNR and CDR2 FQNEAQ (reference sequence). J was trimmed by 3 bases and V by 3 bases; bases with no gene match: 9. This CDR3 is built from 16 residues. DNA of the CDR3: TGTGCCAGCAGCTTTCAGGGGGCGCTGGGAAAAGAGACCCAGTACTTC. It specifies CASSFQGALGKETQYF.

The V and J genes are TRBV7-2 and TRBJ2-7; no clear D. This CDR3 comprises 14 residues. Germline V gene data show CDR1 as SGHTA and CDR2 as FQGNSA. Trimming cost V 1 base and J 2 bases, with 9 bases left between them. The CDR3 DNA reads as TGTGCCAGCAGCTTAGGGCCCCCCCCCTACGAGCAGTACTTC. Residues: CASSLGPPPYEQYF.

The rearrangement joins TRBV4-2 to TRBJ2-7; 7 bases align to TRBD2. V was pared by 1 base and J by 2 bases, with 5 bases of the junction left unmatched. CDR3 length equals 15 residues. Germline V gene sequence: CDR1 LGHNA, CDR2 YNFKEQ. As DNA, the CDR3 is TGTGCCAGCAGCCAAGGGGCTAGCGGCCCCTACGAGCAGTACTTC. It translates to CASSQGASGPYEQYF.

The chain employs TRBV7-6 and TRBJ2-3; the D gene is possibly TRBD1 (5 bases). This CDR3 spans 13 amino acids. Germline V gene data show CDR1 as SGHVS and CDR2 as FNYEAQ. Trimming stripped 5 bases from V and 1 base from J, with 7 bases between. The CDR3 sequence is CASSPRGTDTQYF. The CDR3 DNA sequence: TGTGCCAGCAGCCCCAGGGGCACAGATACGCAGTATTTT.

The chain links TRBV18 to TRBJ2-4; TRBD1 might be the D (5 bases). V lost 6 bases and J lost 3, with 21 bases in between. CDR3 length equals 17 residues. Germline CDR1 reads KGHSH; CDR2 reads LQKENI. CDR3 DNA: TGTGCCAGCTCCCGCCAGGACACCGGGTTTGGCAAAAACATTCAGTACTTC. Its translation: CASSRQDTGFGKNIQYF.

J is TRBJ2-1 and V is TRBV5-4; TRBD2 agrees at 10 bases. V was pared by 4 bases and J by 3 bases, with 7 bases of the junction left unmatched. This CDR3 comprises 16 residues. Germline CDR1 reads SGHNT; CDR2 reads YYREEE (reference sequence). The CDR3, as DNA: TGTGCCAGCAGCAACCCCGGGACTAGCGTCTACAATGAGCAGTTCTTC. It codes for CASSNPGTSVYNEQFF.

The genes are TRBV18 and TRBJ1-3; no clear D gene. The germline CDR1 and CDR2 sequences are KGHSH and LQKENI. V shed 3 bases and J shed 3 bases, with 9 bases lying between them. The CDR3 has 14 residues. In DNA form, the CDR3 reads TGTGCCAGCTCACCTGACATGAATGGAAACACCATATATTTT. This translates into CASSPDMNGNTIYF.

The V and J genes are TRBV21-1 and TRBJ2-3; TRBD1, as called in the table, went unchecked against the DNA. TRBV21-1 is a documented pseudogene. This CDR3 spans 16 amino acids. The CDR3 sequence is CASSKVHTGGTDTQYF. The CDR3 bases are TGTGCCAGCAGCAAAGTTCATACAGGGGGGACAGATACGCAGTATTTT.

The chain employs TRBV9 and TRBJ2-3; the match to TRBD2 covers 11 bases. Germline loops: CDR1 SGDLS, CDR2 YYNGEE. V lost 5 bases, J lost 5 bases, and 7 bases stayed unmatched. The CDR3 consists of 15 residues. This chain's CDR3 is CASSPVAGGLDTQYF. The CDR3, as DNA: TGTGCCAGCAGTCCTGTAGCGGGAGGGTTAGATACGCAGTATTTT.

The J gene is TRBJ2-7, the V gene TRBV7-3; TRBD1 aligns across 12 bases. The J segment lost 1 base and the V segment lost 6 bases, leaving 10 bases of the junction unmatched. CDR3 length equals 17 residues. Germline values: CDR1 SGHTA, CDR2 FQGTGA. In nucleotides, the CDR3 is TGTGCCAGCAGAGGGACAGGGGGCGCCGGTCTTTCCTACGAGCAGTACTTC. Its protein product is CASRGTGGAGLSYEQYF.